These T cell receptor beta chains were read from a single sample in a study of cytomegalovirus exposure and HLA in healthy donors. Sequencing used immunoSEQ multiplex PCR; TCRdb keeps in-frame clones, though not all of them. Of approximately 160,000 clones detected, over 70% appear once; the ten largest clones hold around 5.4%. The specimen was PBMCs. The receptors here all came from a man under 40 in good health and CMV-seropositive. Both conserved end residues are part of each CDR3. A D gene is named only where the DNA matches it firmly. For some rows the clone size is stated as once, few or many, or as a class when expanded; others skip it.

DNA: TGTGCCAGCAGTCGACAGGGGGCCGGCTCCTACGAGCAGTACTTC; CDR3: CASSRQGAGSYEQYF; V: TRBV27; D: TRBD1; J: TRBJ2-7; size: .
DNA: TGTGCCAGCGCCTCCGGGTCGGCGGGGAACTATGGCTACACCTTC; CDR3: CASASGSAGNYGYTF; V: TRBV27; D: .; J: TRBJ1-2; size: .
DNA: TGTGCCAGCAGCCCAGAGGGCGGGGGGGATGAGCAGTTCTTC; CDR3: CASSPEGGGDEQFF; V: TRBV9; D: TRBD2; J: TRBJ2-1; size: .
DNA: TGTGCCAGCAGCTGGGCCCCGGGACAGGGTGCGTACGAGCAGTACTTC; CDR3: CASSWAPGQGAYEQYF; V: TRBV7-9; D: TRBD1; J: TRBJ2-7; size: .
DNA: TGTGCCAGCAGCGGGGACAGGGGCGTCTATGGCTACACCTTC; CDR3: CASSGDRGVYGYTF; V: TRBV5-8; D: TRBD1; J: TRBJ1-2; size: .
DNA: TGCGCCAGCAGCTTGGGGACAGGGAACACTGAAGCTTTCTTT; CDR3: CASSLGTGNTEAFF; V: TRBV5-1; D: TRBD1; J: TRBJ1-1; size: .
DNA: TGTGCCAGCAGTTACGCTGAGAACTCTGGAAACACCATATATTTT; CDR3: CASSYAENSGNTIYF; V: TRBV6-5; D: .; J: TRBJ1-3; size: once
DNA: TGTGCCAGCAGTTTATCAATGGGGGGGGGACATACCACAGATACGCAGTATTTT; CDR3: CASSLSMGGGHTTDTQYF; V: TRBV28; D: .; J: TRBJ2-3; size: .
DNA: TGTGCCAGTAGTATAGATACAGGGGCAACTAATGAAAAACTGTTTTTT; CDR3: CASSIDTGATNEKLFF; V: TRBV19; D: TRBD1; J: TRBJ1-4; size: .
DNA: TGCAGCGTTGAAGTCCTTTCTAGCGGGAGGTCCAAAAACATTCAGTACTTC; CDR3: CSVEVLSSGRSKNIQYF; V: TRBV29-1; D: TRBD2; J: TRBJ2-4; size: .
DNA: TGTGCCAGCAGCTTAGATGACTGGACAGGGTCAACCGGGGAGCTGTTTTTT; CDR3: CASSLDDWTGSTGELFF; V: TRBV11-3; D: TRBD1; J: TRBJ2-2; size: once
DNA: TGTGCCAGCAGCCCCCGACTAGCTCGGCACGATGAGCAGTTCTTC; CDR3: CASSPRLARHDEQFF; V: TRBV7-9; D: TRBD2; J: TRBJ2-1; size: .
DNA: TGTGCCAGCTCACTCAGCGGGGGTGGTTTCTGGGCCAACGTCCTGACTTTC; CDR3: CASSLSGGGFWANVLTF; V: TRBV18; D: TRBD2; J: TRBJ2-6; size: .
DNA: TGTGCTAGTGGTTTGGGCCGGGACAGGGGGCCCAATGAGCAGTTCTTC; CDR3: CASGLGRDRGPNEQFF; V: TRBV12-5; D: TRBD1; J: TRBJ2-1; size: .
DNA: TGTGCCAGTAGTATCGGCAATGAGCAGTTCTTC; CDR3: CASSIGNEQFF; V: TRBV19; D: .; J: TRBJ2-1; size: once
DNA: TGTGCCGCGGGGGCTGGAAACACCATATATTTT; CDR3: CAAGAGNTIYF; V: TRBV19; D: .; J: TRBJ1-3; size: .
DNA: TGTGCCAGCAGCGTAGGAGACTACGAGCAGTACTTC; CDR3: CASSVGDYEQYF; V: TRBV9; D: .; J: TRBJ2-7; size: .
DNA: TGTGCCAGCAGTAAGGAGGTTATGGGTGTGCCTGAAGCTTTCTTT; CDR3: CASSKEVMGVPEAFF; V: TRBV28; D: .; J: TRBJ1-1; size: .
DNA: TGTGCCAGCAGCTTAAGGGGGCTAACTTATGGAAACACCATATATTTT; CDR3: CASSLRGLTYGNTIYF; V: TRBV11-2; D: TRBD1; J: TRBJ1-3; size: few
DNA: TGTGCCAGCAGCAAGGGCGGGGGCTACGAGCAGTACTTC; CDR3: CASSKGGGYEQYF; V: TRBV9; D: TRBD2; J: TRBJ2-7; size: .
DNA: TGTGCCAGCAGCTTAGTGGCGCGCGAGCGGGGGGCGCAAGAGACCCAGTACTTC; CDR3: CASSLVARERGAQETQYF; V: TRBV11-2; D: TRBD2; J: TRBJ2-5; size: few
DNA: TGTGCGGACAGGGGAGCAGGAAACACCATATATTTT; CDR3: CADRGAGNTIYF; V: TRBV25-1; D: TRBD1; J: TRBJ1-3; size: .
DNA: TGTGCCAGCAGTCTTGACACCCAAGAGACCCAGTACTTC; CDR3: CASSLDTQETQYF; V: TRBV2; D: .; J: TRBJ2-5; size: .
DNA: TGTGCCAGCAGTTACTCCGGGACTGTTGGAAACACCATATATTTT; CDR3: CASSYSGTVGNTIYF; V: TRBV6-6; D: .; J: TRBJ1-3; size: .
DNA: TGTGCCAGCAGGGAGACTTCCGCCTACGAGCAGTACTTC; CDR3: CASRETSAYEQYF; V: TRBV27; D: .; J: TRBJ2-7; size: .
DNA: TGTGCCAGCACCTTCGGACAGTCCTATAATTCACCCCTCCACTTT; CDR3: CASTFGQSYNSPLHF; V: TRBV6-5; D: .; J: TRBJ1-6; size: .
DNA: TGTGCCAGCAGACCTACTTGGGCCTACGAGCAGTACTTC; CDR3: CASRPTWAYEQYF; V: TRBV5-6; D: .; J: TRBJ2-7; size: .
DNA: TGTGCCAGTACTGTTAGCGGCACAGATACGCAGTATTTT; CDR3: CASTVSGTDTQYF; V: TRBV19; D: .; J: TRBJ2-3; size: few